This TCR beta chain was retrieved from a study of T cells in Graves' hyperthyroidism and ophthalmopathy. Amplification yielded TCR beta CDR3 regions, with RNA transcripts as the source. The TCR CDR3 was amplified in a first-round RT-PCR using the HTBI primer set. In TCRdb, the multiplex PCR reads were re-called with MiXCR into one record per CDR3 protein. This sample carries 500,000 to 550,000 distinct CDR3 sequences, less than 25% of them seen once, and the ten largest clones take less than 30%. Germline V CDR1 and CDR2: MNHNS, SASEGT. Trimming took off 6 bases at V and 5 bases at J, with 17 bases between the two ends. The CDR3 has 14 residues.

Sequencing was done on a sample of blood. The chain couples TRBV6-1 to TRBJ2-7; D might be TRBD2 (5 bases). The receptor was derived from a man aged 18 to 29 with Graves' hyperthyroidism. As DNA, the CDR3 is TGTGCCAGCAGAAGTGGAGGAGGTATAAACGAGCAGTACTTC. Protein sequence: CASRSGGGINEQYF.